This T cell receptor beta chain was retrieved from a study of T-cell reconstitution after alpha-beta-depleted transplantation in children. It was with unique molecular identifiers that the TCRbeta library was prepared. In TCRdb, the PCR reads were re-called with MiXCR into one record per CDR3 protein. The table includes 490,000 or so distinct CDR3 sequences, approximately 10% detected once. This clonotype was seen at least ten times. The CDR3 is 17 residues long. The V end lost 0 bases, the J end lost 3 bases, and 17 bases lay between the germline ends. Germline V gene data show CDR1 as LNHNV and CDR2 as YYDKDF (reference sequence).

The sequence derives from a child aged 2 to 10 with inherited bone marrow failure, due to receive a stem cell transplant. The chain couples TRBV15 to TRBJ1-1, with D possibly being TRBD1 (6 bases). The sequencing used PBMCs, collected before TCRalphabeta/CD19-depleted stem cell transplant. CDR3 coding DNA: TGTGCCACCAGCAGAGAAGTGGTCCGGGGGCGGGACACTGAAGCTTTCTTT. It encodes CATSREVVRGRDTEAFF.